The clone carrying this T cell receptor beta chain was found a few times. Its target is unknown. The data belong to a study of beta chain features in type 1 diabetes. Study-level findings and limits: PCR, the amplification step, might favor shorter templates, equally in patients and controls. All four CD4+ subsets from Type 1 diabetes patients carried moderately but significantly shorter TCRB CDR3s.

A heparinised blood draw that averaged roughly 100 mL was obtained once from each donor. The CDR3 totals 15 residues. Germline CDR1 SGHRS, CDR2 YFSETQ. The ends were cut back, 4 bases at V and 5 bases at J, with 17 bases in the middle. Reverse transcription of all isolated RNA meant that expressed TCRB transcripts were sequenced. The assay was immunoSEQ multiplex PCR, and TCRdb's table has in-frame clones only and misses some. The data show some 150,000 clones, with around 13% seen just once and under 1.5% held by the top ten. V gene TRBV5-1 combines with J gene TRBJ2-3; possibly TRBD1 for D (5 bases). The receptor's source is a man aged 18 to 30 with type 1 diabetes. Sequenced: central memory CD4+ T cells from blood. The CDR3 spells CASSDGPARGDTQYF. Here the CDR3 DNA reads TGCGCCAGCAGCGACGGGCCGGCAAGGGGAGATACGCAGTATTTT. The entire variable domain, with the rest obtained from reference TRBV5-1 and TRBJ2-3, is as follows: KAGVTQTPRYLIKTRGQQVTLSCSPISGHRSVSWYQQTPGQGLQFLFEYFSETQRNKGNFPGRFSGRQFSNSRSEMNVSTLELGDSALYLCASSDGPARGDTQYFGPGTRLTVL.